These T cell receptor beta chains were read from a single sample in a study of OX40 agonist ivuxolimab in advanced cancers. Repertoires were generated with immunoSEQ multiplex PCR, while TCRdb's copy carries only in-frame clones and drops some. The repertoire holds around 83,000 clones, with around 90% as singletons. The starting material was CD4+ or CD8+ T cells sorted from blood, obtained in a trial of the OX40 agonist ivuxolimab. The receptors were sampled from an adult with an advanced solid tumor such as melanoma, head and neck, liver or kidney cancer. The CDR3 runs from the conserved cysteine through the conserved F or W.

CDR3: CASSRGSGNNEQFF
V: TRBV7-2

CDR3: CASKGQPNSPLHF
V: TRBV2

CDR3: CASSGQTLGTDTQYF
V: TRBV11-3

CDR3: CASSPSGGREQYF
V: TRBV18

CDR3: CASSDPWSSYEQYF
V: TRBV2

CDR3: CASSQEQGGYEQYF
V: TRBV4-3

CDR3: CASTDTTVFKLFF
V: TRBV6-5

CDR3: CASSDTWGDTQYF
V: TRBV19

CDR3: CASSLVALAGDHEQFF
V: TRBV7-2

CDR3: CASSRGTSDLYNEQFF
V: TRBV28

CDR3: CASSGGTDPYLVFVGSSDEQYF
V: TRBV5-1

CDR3: CASSFNRGGFSPEAFF
V: TRBV6-5